These 5 T cell receptor beta chains were all obtained from the same sample, sequenced in a study of cytomegalovirus exposure and HLA in healthy donors. PCR amplification relied on 60 Vbeta primers (plus 13 Jbeta primers). The method was immunoSEQ multiplex PCR; TCRdb's version includes in-frame clones alone and lacks a portion of them. The repertoire holds 200,000 or so clones, with approximately 82% as singletons. Sequenced: PBMCs. All receptors come from a woman aged 18-35 years in good health and CMV-seropositive.

This chain links TRBV7-9 with TRBJ2-3; TRBD1 might be the D (6 bases). The CDR3 runs to 16 residues. V lost 2 bases, J lost 2 bases, and 14 bases lay in between. Germline V gene sequence: CDR1 SEHNR, CDR2 FQNEAQ (reference sequence). The CDR3, as DNA: TGTGCCAGCAGCTTAAGTCGAGGGGGACCCACAGATACGCAGTATTTT. This codes for CASSLSRGGPTDTQYF.

V usage is TRBV6-5 and J usage is TRBJ1-1, with D possibly matching TRBD1 (6 bases). Germline CDR1 is MNHEY and CDR2 is SVGAGI. The CDR3 runs to 15 residues. Trimming cost V 5 bases and J 4 bases, with 17 bases left between them. The DNA for the CDR3 is TGTGCCAGCAGTCGGGGGGCAGGCGGGGGCACTGAAGCTTTCTTT. It codes for CASSRGAGGGTEAFF.

This chain uses TRBV10-3 with TRBJ1-2, with D possibly TRBD1 on 6 matching bases. Trimming left V 9 bases short and J 6 bases short, with 17 bases between. Per the germline V gene, CDR1 is ENHRY and CDR2 is SYGVKD. The CDR3 contains 13 residues. In nucleotides, the CDR3 is TGTGCCATTAAGGGGGAGACAGAACATGGCTACACCTTC. Its protein product is CAIKGETEHGYTF.

The chain links TRBV4-2 to TRBJ1-3; 7 nucleotides agree with TRBD1. Germline V gives CDR1 LGHNA, CDR2 YNFKEQ. The CDR3 consists of 15 residues. Germline trimming cut 4 bases from V and 4 bases from J; bases unmatched to any gene: 7. DNA of the CDR3: TGTGCCAGCAGCCCCTACACAGGGGAAGGAAACACCATATATTTT. Translation gives CASSPYTGEGNTIYF.

The V and J genes are TRBV4-2 and TRBJ2-3, with D perhaps matching TRBD2 (5 bases). From germline, CDR1 is LGHNA and CDR2 YNFKEQ. There are 14 residues in the CDR3. Trimming removed 4 bases at V and 0 bases at J, with 8 bases between. The CDR3 DNA reads as TGTGCCAGCAGCCTTGGACTGAGCACAGATACGCAGTATTTT. It is translated as CASSLGLSTDTQYF.